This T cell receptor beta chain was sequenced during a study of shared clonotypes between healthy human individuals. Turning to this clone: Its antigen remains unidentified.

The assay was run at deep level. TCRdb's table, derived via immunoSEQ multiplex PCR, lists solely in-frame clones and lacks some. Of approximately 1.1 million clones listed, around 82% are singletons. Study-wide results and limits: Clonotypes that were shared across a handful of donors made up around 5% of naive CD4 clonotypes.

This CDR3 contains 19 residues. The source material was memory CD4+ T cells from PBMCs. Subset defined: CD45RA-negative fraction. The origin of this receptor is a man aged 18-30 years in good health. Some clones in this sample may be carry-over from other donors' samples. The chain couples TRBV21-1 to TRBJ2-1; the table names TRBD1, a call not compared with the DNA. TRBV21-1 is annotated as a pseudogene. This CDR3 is CASSIPFPWAAPSYNEQFF. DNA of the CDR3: TGTGCCAGCAGCATACCCTTCCCTTGGGCAGCTCCATCCTACAATGAGCAGTTCTTC.